Many counts were recorded for the clone carrying this T cell receptor beta chain. TRAV- and TRBV-specific primers were used for first-strand cDNA, which covered alpha and beta chains. Amplification of TCRs used a constant-region primer and V-primer adapter for about 21 PCR cycles. Each CDR3 protein gets one entry after TCRdb re-called the reads with MiXCR. The top ten clones hold 6.7% of a sample with under 75,000 distinct CDR3 sequences, about 25% of them seen once. Trimming shortened V by 4 bases and J by 1 base, and 8 bases separated the two germline ends. The germline CDR1 and CDR2 sequences are SQVTM and ANQGSEA. The CDR3 totals 13 residues. This entry comes from a study of low-dose radiotherapy and immunotherapy resistance in tumors. Study summary: A dose of 0.5 Gy per fraction was delivered to Cohort 1 every 2 weeks, for a total of 6.5 Gy. Patients' oral aspirin dose was 300 mg daily across four cycles from cycle 1 day 1. At a dose of 200 mg/m2, intravenous cyclophosphamide was given every two weeks, one day before radiation and immunotherapy.

Stated time point: after trial treatment. Treatment specified: LDRT plus nivolumab, ipilimumab, low-dose cyclophosphamide and aspirin (RACIN trial). Eligibility required advanced solid tumors lacking tumor-infiltrating lymphocytes. Sequenced here: PBMCs, sampled after low-dose radiotherapy plus immunotherapy. This clonotype was obtained from a male donor with prostate cancer. The chain joins TRBV29-1 to TRBJ2-4; D perhaps matches TRBD1 (6 bases). The chain's CDR3 is CSVGQGAKNIQYF. The CDR3 region has the DNA TGCAGCGTTGGCCAGGGGGCCAAAAACATTCAGTACTTC.